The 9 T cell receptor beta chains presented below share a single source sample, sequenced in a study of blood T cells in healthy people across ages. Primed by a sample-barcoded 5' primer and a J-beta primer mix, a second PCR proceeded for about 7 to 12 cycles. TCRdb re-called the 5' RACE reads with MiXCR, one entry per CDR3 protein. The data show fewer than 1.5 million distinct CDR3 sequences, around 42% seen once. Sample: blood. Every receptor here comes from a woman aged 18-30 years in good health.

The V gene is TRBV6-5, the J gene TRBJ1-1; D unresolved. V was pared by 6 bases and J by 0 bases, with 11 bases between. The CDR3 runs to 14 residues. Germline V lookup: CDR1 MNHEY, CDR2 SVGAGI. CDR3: CASRVPGLNTEAFF. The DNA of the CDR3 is TGTGCCAGCAGGGTGCCCGGTCTGAACACTGAAGCTTTCTTT.

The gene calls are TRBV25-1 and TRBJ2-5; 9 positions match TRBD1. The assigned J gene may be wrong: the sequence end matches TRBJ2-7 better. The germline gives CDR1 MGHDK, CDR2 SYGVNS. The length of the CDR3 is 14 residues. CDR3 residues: CASGRTGAGAEQYF. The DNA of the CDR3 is TGTGCCAGCGGGAGGACAGGGGCCGGTGCCGAGCAGTACTTC.

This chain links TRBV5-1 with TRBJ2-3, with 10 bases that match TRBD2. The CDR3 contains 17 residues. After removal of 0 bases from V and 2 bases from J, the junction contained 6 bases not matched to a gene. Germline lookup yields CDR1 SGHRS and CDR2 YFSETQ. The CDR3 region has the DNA TGCGCCAGCAGCTTGGTCCTAGCGGGAGATTCCACAGATACGCAGTATTTT. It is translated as CASSLVLAGDSTDTQYF.

The CDR3 DNA follows: TGTGCCATCAGTGAGGTTGACCTCTATGGCTACACCTTC. Encoded protein: CAISEVDLYGYTF. The rearrangement uses TRBV10-3 and TRBJ1-2; D unclear. The V gene lost 2 bases and the J gene lost 4 bases, with 8 bases spanning the gap. The CDR3 is 13 residues long. Germline CDR1 and CDR2: ENHRY and SYGVKD.

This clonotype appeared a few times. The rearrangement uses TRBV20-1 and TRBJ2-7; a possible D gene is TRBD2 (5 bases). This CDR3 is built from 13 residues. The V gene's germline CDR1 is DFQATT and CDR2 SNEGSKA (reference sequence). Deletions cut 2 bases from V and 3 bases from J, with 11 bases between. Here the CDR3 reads CSARSSDNYEQYF. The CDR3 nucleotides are TGCAGTGCTAGAAGTAGCGACAACTACGAGCAGTACTTC.

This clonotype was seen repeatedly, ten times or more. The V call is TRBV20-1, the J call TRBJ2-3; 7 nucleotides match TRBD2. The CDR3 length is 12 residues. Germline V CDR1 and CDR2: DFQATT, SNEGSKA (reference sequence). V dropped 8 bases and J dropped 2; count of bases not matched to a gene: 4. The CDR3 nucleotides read TGCAGTCAACGGGGGGTCACAGATACGCAGTATTTT. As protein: CSQRGVTDTQYF.

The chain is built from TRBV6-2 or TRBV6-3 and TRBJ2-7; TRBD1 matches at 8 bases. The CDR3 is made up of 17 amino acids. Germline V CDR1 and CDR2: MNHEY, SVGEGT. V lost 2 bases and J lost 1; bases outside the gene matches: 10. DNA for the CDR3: TGTGCCAGCAGTTACGCCAAACAGGGGGTTGGGTCCTACGAGCAGTACTTC. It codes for CASSYAKQGVGSYEQYF.

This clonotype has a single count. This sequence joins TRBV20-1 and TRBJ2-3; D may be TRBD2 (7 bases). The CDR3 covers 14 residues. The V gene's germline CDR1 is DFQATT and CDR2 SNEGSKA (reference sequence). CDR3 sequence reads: CSETVGGLADTQYF. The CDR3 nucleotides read TGCAGCGAAACGGTGGGGGGGCTCGCAGATACGCAGTATTTT.

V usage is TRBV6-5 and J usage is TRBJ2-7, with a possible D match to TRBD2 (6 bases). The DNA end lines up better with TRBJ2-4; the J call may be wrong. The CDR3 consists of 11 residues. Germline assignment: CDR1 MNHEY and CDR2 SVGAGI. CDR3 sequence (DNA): TGTGCCAGCTCTTACGGGGGCATTCAGTACTTC. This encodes CASSYGGIQYF.